This T cell receptor (beta chain) emerged from a study of CD8 T cells in ankylosing spondylitis (dated by TCRdb to 2015 to 2018). Broadly, across the study: The study set out to find disease-linked TCR variants by profiling T cell receptor beta repertoires in ankylosing spondylitis patients and healthy donors. In total, the full study cohort was made up of 110 or so healthy donors and 25 to 30 ankylosing spondylitis patients. Peripheral blood samples were taken, and synovial fluid was additionally collected from ankylosing spondylitis patients.

On the study overall, not on this receptor specifically: Significant enrichment of the disease-linked clones was reported in matched synovial fluid samples from ankylosing spondylitis patients. Blood from ankylosing spondylitis patients appeared to be characterized by a TCR beta motif composed of about 8 highly homologous amino acid variants. Some motif variants had previously been reported in the synovial fluid and blood of reactive arthritis patients, which suggests shared mechanisms of disease initiation. A CD8+ phenotype was shown by the disease-linked clones, which were found at relatively low frequencies in peripheral blood.

The sequencer was an Illumina HiSeq 2500. TCR beta libraries were prepared by quantitative 5'-RACE with molecular barcodes. In the source study's methods: Disease-linked TCR variants were identified with a new computational method built on a probabilistic model of VDJ rearrangement. TCRdb applied fastp at Q25 and MiXCR to the public reads, then kept only in-frame beta chains. One record per CDR3 amino acid sequence lists the most common genes and DNA. V and J calls and clone size were set by TCRdb, not the authors. The sample records 400,000 to 450,000 distinct CDR3 sequences, under 20% of which are singletons. The ten most abundant clones make up 0.85% to 1.3% of the sample. Spanning cysteine to phenylalanine, the CDR3 consists of 15 amino acids. Only CDR3 DNA is held: 45 bases, read in frame from base 1. Relative to germline, V is 2 bases shorter and J is 4 bases shorter, with 12 bases between their ends. CDR1 and CDR2 (SGHRS, YFSETQ) derive from the germline V gene.

Notes on this clonotype: Its antigen is currently not known. No base-level quality is on record; no much larger clone is a single base apart.

This sequence uses TRBV5-1 and TRBJ2-2; the D call is tentative, TRBD1 or TRBD2, as each matches 5 bases. The sequence was collected from a male donor with ankylosing spondylitis. Sequenced input: blood, either unsorted or a sorted T cell fraction (not recorded which). Here is the DNA: TGCGCCAGCAGCTTAGGGCCAGGGACCACCGGGGAGCTGTTTTTT. The translation is CASSLGPGTTGELFF.